A single sample gave rise to the 7 T cell receptor beta chains below, sequenced in a study of T cell repertoires in cytomegalovirus infection. Using its own MiXCR run on the reads, TCRdb lists one record per CDR3 protein. The sample lists about 260,000 distinct CDR3 sequences, roughly 9% occurring once. Material: PBMCs. These TCRs come from a human donor in good health (CMV status not recorded). Some clones in this sample may be carry-over from other donors' samples.

This chain links TRBV19 with TRBJ2-7, with 7 nucleotides matching TRBD1. Germline V lookup: CDR1 LNHDA, CDR2 SQIVND (reference sequence). CDR3 size: 17 residues. The J segment lost 2 bases and the V segment lost 3 bases, leaving 13 bases of the junction unmatched. DNA of the CDR3: TGTGCCAGTAGTATCGCCCCCTGGACAGGCGATACCTACGAGCAGTACTTC. It translates to CASSIAPWTGDTYEQYF.

This clonotype was detected a few times. The chain carries TRBV5-5 and TRBJ2-2; TRBD2 matches 7 bases. Germline assignment: CDR1 SGHKS and CDR2 YYEKEE (reference sequence). This CDR3 comprises 14 residues. The ends lost 7 bases at V and 2 bases at J; junction bases unmatched: 5. DNA for the CDR3: TGTGCCAGCCTAGCGGCAGTTAACACCGGGGAGCTGTTTTTT. Translating it yields CASLAAVNTGELFF.

A few counts support this clonotype. The chain couples TRBV20-1 to TRBJ2-7; the match to TRBD2 covers 10 bases. V gave up 3 bases and J gave up 5 bases; unmatched junction bases: 7. This CDR3 spans 14 amino acids. Germline V gene sequence: CDR1 DFQATT, CDR2 SNEGSKA (reference sequence). DNA of the CDR3: TGCAGTGCTAGGAAAGCGGGGGGGCGCGACGAGCAGTACTTC. This codes for CSARKAGGRDEQYF.

This clonotype appeared a few times. The gene calls are TRBV7-2 and TRBJ1-4; D not resolved. Germline CDR1 is SGHTA and CDR2 is FQGNSA. The CDR3 is made up of 15 amino acids. V lost 2 bases and J 4 bases, leaving 11 bases between the germline ends. For the CDR3, the DNA is TGTGCCAGCAGCTTATGGTCAGCAGTTAATGAAAAACTGTTTTTT. Its protein product is CASSLWSAVNEKLFF.

This chain uses TRBV4-1 with TRBJ2-3; 7 positions agree with TRBD1. CDR1 and CDR2 (germline): MGHRA, YSYEKL. V lost 0 bases, J lost 1 base, and 10 bases stayed unmatched. The CDR3 contains 18 residues. The CDR3 loop reads CASSQDPPDRAGTDTQYF. CDR3 coding DNA: TGCGCCAGCAGCCAAGACCCCCCTGACAGGGCGGGCACAGATACGCAGTATTTT.

In its sample, this clonotype was seen many times. The rearrangement joins TRBV28 to TRBJ1-2, with D possibly TRBD1 on 5 matching bases. The CDR3 is made up of 15 amino acids. The V gene lost 3 bases and the J gene lost 0 bases, with 11 bases spanning the gap. Germline loops: CDR1 MDHEN, CDR2 SYDVKM. The DNA of the CDR3 is TGTGCCAGCAGTTTCCCCCGGGGCGCTAACTATGGCTACACCTTC. Its translation is CASSFPRGANYGYTF.

This clonotype has a handful of counts. The chain uses TRBV7-2 and TRBJ2-4; D is ambiguous. Germline V lookup: CDR1 SGHTA, CDR2 FQGNSA. V was pared by 4 bases and J by 2 bases, with 3 bases between. There are 12 residues in the CDR3. The CDR3 sequence is CASSYPKNIQYF. CDR3 bases: TGTGCCAGCAGCTACCCCAAAAACATTCAGTACTTC.